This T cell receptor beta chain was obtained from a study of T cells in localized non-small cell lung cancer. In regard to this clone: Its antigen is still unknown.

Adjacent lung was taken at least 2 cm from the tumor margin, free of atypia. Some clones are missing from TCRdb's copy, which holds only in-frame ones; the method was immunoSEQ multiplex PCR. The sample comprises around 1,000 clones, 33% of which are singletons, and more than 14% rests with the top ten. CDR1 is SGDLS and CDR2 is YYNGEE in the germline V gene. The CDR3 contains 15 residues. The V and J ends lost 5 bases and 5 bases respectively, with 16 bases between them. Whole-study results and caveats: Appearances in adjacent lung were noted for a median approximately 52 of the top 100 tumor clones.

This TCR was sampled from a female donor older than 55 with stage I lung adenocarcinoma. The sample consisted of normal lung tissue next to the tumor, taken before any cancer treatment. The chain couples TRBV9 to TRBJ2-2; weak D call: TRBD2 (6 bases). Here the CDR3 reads CASSEYGGRTGELFF. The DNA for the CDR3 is TGTGCCAGCAGTGAATACGGAGGGCGAACCGGGGAGCTGTTTTTT.